The 19 T cell receptor beta chains reported below all come from one sample, sequenced in a study of T cell responses to AZD1222 COVID-19 vaccine. The data were produced by immunoSEQ multiplex PCR, yet TCRdb's version contains in-frame clones alone and is incomplete. Of around 110,000 clones listed, around 92% are singletons. The material was peripheral blood, obtained on day 0 of AZD1222 vaccination. The receptors were sampled from an adult in good health.

The chain couples TRBV27 to TRBJ2-7; 10 bases line up with TRBD2. The V segment lost 4 bases and the J segment 3 bases; nucleotides outside the gene matches: 6. From germline, CDR1 is MNHEY and CDR2 SMNVEV (reference sequence). This CDR3 is built from 15 residues. CDR3 DNA sequence: TGTGCCAGCAGTTCCGCTAGCGGGAGTTTCTACGAGCAGTACTTC. Translating it yields CASSSASGSFYEQYF.

This clone was found once. The V gene is TRBV10-1, the J gene TRBJ1-1; D unclear. This CDR3 comprises 16 residues. Germline V gives CDR1 WNHNN, CDR2 SYGVQD (reference sequence). V lost 0 bases to trimming and J lost 0 bases, with 11 bases between them. CDR3 region: CASSESAVTMNTEAFF. DNA of the CDR3: TGCGCCAGCAGTGAGTCGGCGGTTACGATGAACACTGAAGCTTTCTTT.

This clone was observed a single time. This sample includes further DNA sequences coding for the same CDR3. The chain employs TRBV28 and TRBJ2-3; the D is unclear. Per germline, CDR1 MDHEN and CDR2 SYDVKM. This CDR3 contains 11 residues. With 4 bases removed from V and 4 bases from J, the gap between germline ends came to 3 bases. The CDR3 bases are TGTGCCAGCAGTTCTCCAGATACGCAGTATTTT. Translated, it gives CASSSPDTQYF.

The chain joins TRBV4-1 to TRBJ2-3; 11 bases are shared with TRBD2. The CDR3 is 17 amino acids. The germline V gene has CDR1 MGHRA and CDR2 YSYEKL. V lost 2 bases, J lost 2 bases, and 6 bases stayed unmatched. Written as DNA, the CDR3 is TGCGCCAGCAGCCAAAGGGGGACTAGCGGAGACACAGATACGCAGTATTTT. Translating gives CASSQRGTSGDTDTQYF.

The V gene is TRBV19, the J gene TRBJ1-2; D remains ambiguous. The CDR3 covers 14 residues. In germline, CDR1 is LNHDA, CDR2 SQIVND (reference sequence). V lost 2 bases and J 2 bases, leaving 9 bases between the germline ends. The CDR3 coding sequence is TGTGCCAGTAGTATAAAGACACCCAACTATGGCTACACCTTC. It specifies CASSIKTPNYGYTF.

The CDR3 bases are TGTGCCTGGAGTTTCGGGAGTGGGGGTGAGCAGTTCTTC. It encodes CAWSFGSGGEQFF. The chain uses TRBV30 and TRBJ2-1; tentatively, D is TRBD2 (6 bases). V was pared by 2 bases and J by 9 bases, with 14 bases between. Germline assignment: CDR1 GTSNPN and CDR2 SVGIG (reference sequence). The CDR3 runs to 13 residues. Full variable domain (missing parts from reference TRBV30 and TRBJ2-1): SQTIHQWPATLVQPVGSPLSLECTVEGTSNPNLYWYRQAAGRGLQLLFYSVGIGQISSEVPQNLSASRPQDRQFILSSKKLLLSDSGFYLCAWSFGSGGEQFFGPGTRLTVL.

The rearrangement links TRBV2 to TRBJ2-5; D gene ambiguous. Germline assignment: CDR1 SNHLY and CDR2 FYNNEI. The CDR3 extends over 14 amino acids. V was clipped by 3 bases and J by 1 base, with 9 bases between them. CDR3 in amino acids: CASSDRTGQETQYF. The CDR3 region has the DNA TGTGCCAGCAGTGACCGAACTGGCCAAGAGACCCAGTACTTC. Full variable domain (remainder filled in from reference TRBV2 and TRBJ2-5): EPEVTQTPSHQVTQMGQEVILRCVPISNHLYFYWYRQILGQKVEFLVSFYNNEISEKSEIFDDQFSVERPDGSNFTLKIRSTKLEDSAMYFCASSDRTGQETQYFGPGTRLLVL.

This chain links TRBV29-1 with TRBJ2-1; D remains ambiguous. In germline, CDR1 is SQVTM, CDR2 ANQGSEA. The V end lost 8 bases, the J end lost 5 bases, and 10 bases lay between the germline ends. This CDR3 has 11 residues. This CDR3 reads CSLRPDNEQFF. In DNA form, the CDR3 reads TGCAGCCTTCGACCCGACAATGAGCAGTTCTTC.

The chain couples TRBV10-3 to TRBJ2-3, with TRBD2 matching 13 bases. Germline CDR1 ENHRY, CDR2 SYGVKD. CDR3 length: 15 amino acids. The trim removed 9 bases at V and 0 bases at J, leaving 3 bases unmatched. The CDR3 spells CAIGTSGESTDTQYF. The CDR3 DNA sequence: TGTGCCATAGGGACTAGCGGGGAAAGCACAGATACGCAGTATTTT.

This clone was picked up a small number of times. The V gene is TRBV19, the J gene TRBJ1-3; 8 nucleotides align to TRBD1. CDR1 LNHDA and CDR2 SQIVND come from the germline V gene (reference sequence). This CDR3 comprises 13 residues. The V segment lost 8 bases and the J segment 4 bases; nucleotides outside the gene matches: 4. The CDR3 region has the DNA TGTGCCAGTGGACAGGGACGAGGAAACACCATATATTTT. Its translation is CASGQGRGNTIYF.

This clone was picked up one time. Written as DNA, the CDR3 is TGCGCCAGCAGCCCGGAGGGGACTAGTAGGGACACCGGGGAGCTGTTTTTT. This translates into CASSPEGTSRDTGELFF. This sequence joins TRBV5-1 and TRBJ2-2; 8 bases are a match to TRBD2. There are 17 residues in the CDR3. V shed 4 bases, J shed 3 bases, and the junction held 11 bases outside the gene matches. CDR1 and CDR2 (germline): SGHRS, YFSETQ.

The chain carries TRBV6-5 and TRBJ1-2, with D unresolved. Trimming stripped 6 bases from V and 7 bases from J, with 15 bases between. In germline, CDR1 is MNHEY, CDR2 SVGAGI. The CDR3 has 13 amino acids. The CDR3 nucleotides are TGTGCCAGCAGAGCCCCAGGCGAAGGTGGCTACACCTTC. It is translated as CASRAPGEGGYTF.

V and J are TRBV28 and TRBJ1-2; 8 bases agree with TRBD1. The CDR3 extends over 16 amino acids. Germline CDR1 and CDR2: MDHEN and SYDVKM. V shed 7 bases and J 6 bases; nucleotides not matched to a gene: 16. CDR3 DNA: TGTGCCAGCATTAGGACAGGGTATTATACAAAGGATGGCTACACCTTC. Translating it yields CASIRTGYYTKDGYTF.

The chain uses TRBV12-3 or TRBV12-4 and TRBJ1-5; no clear D. There are 13 residues in the CDR3. Trimming took off 3 bases at V and 9 bases at J, with 12 bases between the two ends. The CDR3 region is CASSFTSDAPQHF. CDR3 nucleotide sequence: TGTGCCAGCAGTTTTACATCGGATGCGCCCCAGCATTTT.

Concerning this clone itself: In this CDR3 the conserved last residue, phenylalanine or tryptophan, is missing, so a read error is likely. The DNA is omitted, as the CDR3 cannot be located on it reliably, and the CDR3 follows TCRdb's listing. The V gene is TRBV3-1 (or the pseudogene TRBV3-2), the J gene TRBJ2-4. The CDR3 has 14 amino acids, counting both end residues. Germline loops: CDR1 LGHDT, CDR2 YNNKEL (reference sequence). The CDR3 loop is CASSQGRSDRIEAA.

The chain combines TRBV5-4 with TRBJ2-2; no definite D call. This CDR3 spans 13 amino acids. The V and J ends lost 4 bases and 3 bases respectively, with 7 bases between them. CDR1 SGHNT and CDR2 YYREEE come from the germline V gene (reference sequence). CDR3 nucleotides: TGTGCCAGCAGCGTCGGACACACCGGGGAGCTGTTTTTT. As protein: CASSVGHTGELFF. The full variable domain, with the rest looked up from reference TRBV5-4 and TRBJ2-2, is ETGVTQSPTHLIKTRGQQVTLRCSSQSGHNTVSWYQQALGQGPQFIFQYYREEENGRGNFPPRFSGLQFPNYSSELNVNALELDDSALYLCASSVGHTGELFFGEGSRLTVL.

The chain employs TRBV6-6 and TRBJ2-3; 8 bases map to TRBD2. The CDR3 spans 15 residues. The V gene end was trimmed by 6 bases and the J gene end by 2 bases; junction bases not matched to a gene: 7. Looked up from germline, CDR1 is MNHNY and CDR2 is SVGAGI (reference sequence). This CDR3 is CASSPGGGITDTQYF. The CDR3 bases are TGTGCCAGCAGCCCCGGCGGGGGGATCACAGATACGCAGTATTTT.

The chain combines TRBV6-5 with TRBJ1-1, with TRBD1 identical over 12 bases. CDR1 and CDR2 from the germline V gene are MNHEY and SVGAGI. Unmatched junction bases numbered 7, after V lost 8 bases and J lost 9 bases. The CDR3 length is 13 residues. The CDR3 protein is CASASGTGGKAFF. Here the CDR3 DNA reads TGTGCCAGCGCTTCCGGGACAGGGGGCAAAGCTTTCTTT.

The chain joins TRBV28 to TRBJ2-3, with a tentative D call TRBD1 (6 bases). This CDR3 is built from 17 residues. Germline values: CDR1 MDHEN, CDR2 SYDVKM. V gave up 5 bases and J gave up 0 bases, with 18 bases separating them. This CDR3 reads CASSRGGAQTSTDTQYF. CDR3 nucleotide sequence: TGTGCCAGCAGTCGAGGGGGAGCCCAAACTAGCACAGATACGCAGTATTTT.